Following are 17 T cell receptor beta chains from one sample sequenced in a study of T cells in localized non-small cell lung cancer. The data were produced by immunoSEQ multiplex PCR, yet TCRdb's version contains in-frame clones alone and is incomplete. The sample has tens of thousands of clones; more than 75% are singletons. The specimen comprised peripheral blood, sampled before any cancer treatment. These receptor sequences come from a male donor aged 60 or over with stage II squamous cell lung carcinoma.

CDR3 nucleotide sequence: TGCGCCAGCAGCGTGGACAGGGTAGCCCACGAGCAGTACTTC. Translated, it gives CASSVDRVAHEQYF. This rearrangement joins TRBV5-1 to TRBJ2-7; 8 bases match TRBD1. Trimming took 4 bases from V and 5 from J; bases not matched to a gene: 8. This CDR3 spans 14 amino acids. Germline V lookup: CDR1 SGHRS, CDR2 YFSETQ.

The chain has TRBV27 and TRBJ1-4; 8 bases fit TRBD1. CDR1 and CDR2 (germline): MNHEY, SMNVEV (reference sequence). V lost 0 bases, J lost 10 bases, and 7 bases stayed unmatched. This CDR3 has 15 residues. The CDR3 DNA follows: TGTGCCAGCAGTTTATCGAATGGACAGGGAGGAAAACTGTTTTTT. Encoded protein: CASSLSNGQGGKLFF.

The chain is built from TRBV30 and TRBJ2-3; 9 positions agree with TRBD2. V trimming: 4 bases; J trimming: 2 bases; junction bases outside the gene matches: 10. Germline-derived CDR1 and CDR2 are GTSNPN and SVGIG (reference sequence). The CDR3 has 16 residues. CDR3 in amino acids: CAWTNFSGRYTDTQYF. In nucleotides, the CDR3 is TGTGCCTGGACCAATTTTAGCGGGAGATACACAGATACGCAGTATTTT.

The chain uses TRBV7-9 and TRBJ2-1, with TRBD1 matching 9 bases. There are 16 residues in the CDR3. Per germline, CDR1 SEHNR and CDR2 FQNEAQ (reference sequence). V lost 1 base, J lost 5 bases, and 6 bases stayed unmatched. CDR3 in amino acids: CASSLGGQGLDNEQFF. The DNA of the CDR3 is TGTGCCAGCAGCTTAGGGGGACAGGGATTGGACAATGAGCAGTTCTTC.

V usage is TRBV6-1 and J usage is TRBJ1-1; weak D call: TRBD1 (5 bases). Trimming removed 2 bases at V and 10 bases at J, with 20 bases between. The CDR3 has 15 residues. CDR1 and CDR2 from the germline V gene are MNHNS and SASEGT. CDR3 nucleotides: TGTGCCAGCAGTGAAACATTAAAAGGGGAGAGGGGAGCTTTCTTT. Its translation: CASSETLKGERGAFF.

The V and J genes are TRBV27 and TRBJ1-1; the match to TRBD1 covers 10 bases. There are 14 residues in the CDR3. V was pared by 4 bases and J by 5 bases, with 4 bases of the junction left unmatched. Germline CDR1 is MNHEY and CDR2 is SMNVEV (reference sequence). The CDR3 DNA is TGTGCCAGCAGTTCCTCGGGACAGGGGACTGAAGCTTTCTTT. It yields the protein CASSSSGQGTEAFF.

This rearrangement joins TRBV27 to TRBJ1-2, with unresolved D. The V end lost 5 bases, the J end lost 4 bases, and 17 bases lay between the germline ends. Germline CDR1 is MNHEY and CDR2 is SMNVEV (reference sequence). The CDR3 has 15 amino acids. CDR3 in amino acids: CASSPAGAFFYGYTF. The CDR3 DNA follows: TGTGCCAGCAGTCCGGCGGGAGCCTTCTTCTATGGCTACACCTTC.

The chain couples TRBV5-3 to TRBJ2-1; TRBD2 agrees at 11 bases. TRBV5-3 is recorded as an ORF, its role being uncertain. The CDR3 covers 16 residues. J was trimmed by 6 bases and V by 0 bases; bases with no gene match: 5. CDR3 nucleotides: TGTGCCAGAAGCTTGGCGGCCACTAGCGGGAGCAATGAGCAGTTCTTC. Protein sequence: CARSLAATSGSNEQFF.

To note about this clone: An end of the junction differs from the germline gene, which may be a read error. V is TRBV7-7 and J is TRBJ2-7; D may be TRBD2 (5 bases). Germline V gene lookup returns CDR1 SSHAT and CDR2 FNYEAQ (reference sequence). This CDR3 is 13 amino acids long. CDR3 coding DNA: TGTGCTAGCAGCCTCCGGGAAAACTACGAGCAGTACTTC. Residues: CASSLRENYEQYF. The whole variable domain, remainder taken from reference TRBV7-7 and TRBJ2-7, is GAGVSQSPRYKVTKRGQDVTLRCDPISSHATLYWYQQALGQGPEFLTYFNYEAQPDKSGLPSDRFSAERPEGSISTLTIQRTEQRDSAMYRCASSLRENYEQYFGPGTRLTVT.

This sequence joins TRBV6-1 and TRBJ2-7; 8 nucleotides match TRBD1. Germline-derived CDR1 and CDR2 are MNHNS and SASEGT. This CDR3 is 15 amino acids long. The trim removed 7 bases at V and 5 bases at J, leaving 13 bases unmatched. CDR3 protein: CASTQGGQGLNEQYF. In nucleotides, the CDR3 is TGTGCCAGCACTCAGGGTGGACAGGGCTTAAACGAGCAGTACTTC.

The gene calls are TRBV10-1 and TRBJ2-7; 7 nucleotides match TRBD1. The CDR3 is 15 amino acids. From germline, CDR1 is WNHNN and CDR2 SYGVQD (reference sequence). With V trimmed by 2 bases and J by 0 bases, 4 bases remained unmatched. CDR3 sequence reads: CASSEVGDSSYEQYF. DNA for the CDR3: TGCGCCAGCAGTGAGGTAGGGGACAGCTCCTACGAGCAGTACTTC.

The chain recombines TRBV7-2 with TRBJ2-3, with D maybe TRBD2 (6 bases). Germline V gives CDR1 SGHTA, CDR2 FQGNSA. The CDR3 has 17 amino acids. V lost 2 bases and J lost 0, with 15 bases in between. Written as DNA, the CDR3 is TGTGCCAGCAGCTTATTGGGTCGCGGGGCTAGCACAGATACGCAGTATTTT. Encoded protein: CASSLLGRGASTDTQYF.

V usage is TRBV9 and J usage is TRBJ2-3; no clear D gene. This CDR3 has 14 residues. With 4 bases removed from V and 2 bases from J, the gap between germline ends came to 11 bases. Germline CDR1 and CDR2: SGDLS and YYNGEE. This CDR3 is CASSTHINTDTQYF. The CDR3 DNA is TGTGCCAGCAGCACTCACATAAACACAGATACGCAGTATTTT.

CDR3 nucleotide sequence: TGCAGCGTTGTTTCCTGGCGGGGGGCCGGTAATGAGCAGTTCTTC. This gives the protein CSVVSWRGAGNEQFF. This chain connects TRBV29-1 to TRBJ2-1; TRBD2 matches 8 bases. This CDR3 spans 15 amino acids. Trimming removed 4 bases from V and 7 bases from J; junction bases left unmatched: 12. Germline V gives CDR1 SQVTM, CDR2 ANQGSEA.

The table lists this clone with a count of one. This chain links TRBV5-4 with TRBJ2-1; D ambiguous. Germline values: CDR1 SGHNT, CDR2 YYREEE (reference sequence). V was trimmed by 3 bases and J by 8 bases, leaving 12 bases between them. There are 13 residues in the CDR3. CDR3 DNA sequence: TGTGCCAGCAGCTCACCCAAGGGCTATGAGCAGTTCTTC. Translation: CASSSPKGYEQFF.

This chain joins TRBV9 and TRBJ2-6; TRBD2 matches 9 bases. The CDR3 length is 16 residues. With 5 bases clipped from V and 2 bases from J, the junction kept 5 bases outside the gene matches. Germline values: CDR1 SGDLS, CDR2 YYNGEE. The chain's CDR3 is CASRASGETGANVLTF. CDR3 in DNA: TGTGCCAGCAGGGCTAGCGGGGAGACTGGGGCCAACGTCCTGACTTTC. Supplemented by reference TRBV9 and TRBJ2-6, the full variable domain reads DSGVTQTPKHLITATGQRVTLRCSPRSGDLSVYWYQQSLDQGLQFLIQYYNGEERAKGNILERFSAQQFPDLHSELNLSSLELGDSALYFCASRASGETGANVLTFGAGSRLTVL.

This sequence joins TRBV5-4 and TRBJ2-6; D uncertain. Germline assignment: CDR1 SGHNT and CDR2 YYREEE (reference sequence). This CDR3 has 15 amino acids. V was trimmed by 7 bases and J by 5 bases, leaving 16 bases between them. CDR3 amino acids: CASFTRQSRANVLTF. The DNA of the CDR3 is TGTGCCAGCTTCACCAGACAAAGTCGGGCCAACGTCCTGACTTTC. The full variable domain, completed using reference TRBV5-4 and TRBJ2-6, is ETGVTQSPTHLIKTRGQQVTLRCSSQSGHNTVSWYQQALGQGPQFIFQYYREEENGRGNFPPRFSGLQFPNYSSELNVNALELDDSALYLCASFTRQSRANVLTFGAGSRLTVL.